This section outlines one T cell receptor beta chain sequence together with its context. There is no known antigen for this receptor. No base-level quality is on record; no much larger clone is a single base apart. Libraries were prepared through 5' RACE. TCRdb shows the sequencer as NextSeq 500. Unique molecular identifiers were attached to individual cDNA molecules in the TCR library protocol so that sequencing error and PCR bias could be corrected. TCR alpha and beta chains were both sequenced, and the abundances of alpha and beta sequences in each sample were closely correlated with each other. Processing in the source paper ran as follows. Decombinator V4 was used to annotate TCR sequences for V gene, J gene and CDR3. Expanded TCRs were defined as changing significantly between any two time points under a Poisson model with p below 0.0001. TCR abundances were normalised to the total number of TCRs sequenced in each sample and reported as counts per million. TRAV1-2 paired with TRAJ12, TRAJ20 or TRAJ33 defined MAIT TCRs, while TRAV10 paired with TRAJ18 defined iNKT TCRs. VDJdb, accessed 1 November 2021, was searched for CMV, EBV and SARS-CoV-2 annotated TCRs, excluding TCRs annotated for multiple antigens. TCRdb's own reprocessing of the public reads used fastp at Q25 and MiXCR and kept productive beta chains. Rows merge per CDR3 protein into single entries with the most common DNA and genes. These V and J calls originate from TCRdb's pipeline instead of the authors' own analysis. The table for this sample lists tens of thousands of distinct CDR3 sequences; over 9% of them were counted only once. The ten largest account for about 1.7% of the sample.

This sample is drawn from a study of early T cells in non-severe SARS-CoV-2 infection (dated by TCRdb to about 2021). Concerning the study at large: Bulk RNA from unsorted whole blood was used for TCR sequencing, so alpha and beta chains could not be paired. Here is what the overall study found, with its caveats: VDJdb matching was skewed toward anti-spike CD8 responses and likely underestimated virus-specific expansions, missing private and CD4 specificities.

The study was a case-control design nested within a healthcare worker cohort in London, UK, with weekly nasopharyngeal swab PCR tests and blood sampling. Healthcare workers were enrolled in the week of the UK lockdown, from 23 to 31 March 2020, and were followed every week for up to roughly 15 weeks. V is pared back by 6 bases and J by 3 bases, with 18 bases lying between the germline termini. The germline V gene supplies CDR1 MNHEY and CDR2 SVGAGI. CDR3 length: 15 amino acids, cysteine to phenylalanine. The kept DNA is CDR3 alone, 45 bases in frame from the first base. The sequenced sample was whole blood. The rearrangement combines TRBV6-5 with TRBJ2-7, with the D gene too uncertain to name. The sequence was collected from an adult who was a healthcare worker with PCR-confirmed SARS-CoV-2 infection or an uninfected control (not recorded which). The base sequence is TGTGCCAGCAGCCTCTCGTTGGGAAAGGACTACGAGCAGTACTTC. This yields the protein CASSLSLGKDYEQYF.